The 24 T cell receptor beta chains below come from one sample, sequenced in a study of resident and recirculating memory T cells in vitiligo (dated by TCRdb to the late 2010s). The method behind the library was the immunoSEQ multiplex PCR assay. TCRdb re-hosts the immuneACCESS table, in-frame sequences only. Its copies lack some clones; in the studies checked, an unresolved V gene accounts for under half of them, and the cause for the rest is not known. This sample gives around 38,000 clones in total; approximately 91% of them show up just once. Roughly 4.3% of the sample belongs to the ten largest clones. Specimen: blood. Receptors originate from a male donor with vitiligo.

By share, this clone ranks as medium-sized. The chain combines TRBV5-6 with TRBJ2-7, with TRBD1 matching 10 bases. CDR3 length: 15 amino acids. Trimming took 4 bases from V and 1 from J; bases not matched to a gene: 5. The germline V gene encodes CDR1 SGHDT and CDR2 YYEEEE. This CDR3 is CASSRQGADSYEQYF. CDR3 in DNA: TGTGCCAGCAGCAGACAGGGGGCCGATTCCTACGAGCAGTACTTC. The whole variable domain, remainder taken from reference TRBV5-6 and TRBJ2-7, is DAGVTQSPTHLIKTRGQQVTLRCSPKSGHDTVSWYQQALGQGPQFIFQYYEEEERQRGNFPDRFSGHQFPNYSSELNVNALLLGDSALYLCASSRQGADSYEQYFGPGTRLTVT.

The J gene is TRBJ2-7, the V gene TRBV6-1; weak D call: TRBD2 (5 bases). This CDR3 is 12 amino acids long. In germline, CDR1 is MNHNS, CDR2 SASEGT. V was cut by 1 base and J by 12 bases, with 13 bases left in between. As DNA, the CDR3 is TGTGCCAGCAGTGAAGGGTCCGGGGTGTTGTACTTC. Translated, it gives CASSEGSGVLYF.

This CDR3 is CAGLRTVEYGYTF. As DNA, the CDR3 is TGTGCCGGGCTTCGGACAGTTGAGTATGGCTACACCTTC. This chain links TRBV7-9 with TRBJ1-2; perhaps TRBD1 as D (6 bases). This CDR3 has 13 residues. V lost 11 bases to trimming and J lost 5 bases, with 18 bases between them. Germline V gene sequence: CDR1 SEHNR, CDR2 FQNEAQ (reference sequence).

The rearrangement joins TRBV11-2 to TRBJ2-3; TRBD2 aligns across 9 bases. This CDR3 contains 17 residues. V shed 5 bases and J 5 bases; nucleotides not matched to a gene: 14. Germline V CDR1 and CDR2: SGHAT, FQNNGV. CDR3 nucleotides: TGTGCCAGCAGCATCGGGGCCGGGACTAGCAGGAGAGATACGCAGTATTTT. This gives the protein CASSIGAGTSRRDTQYF.

In nucleotides, the CDR3 is TGCGCCAGCAGCCACCCCGGGACTAGCGGGATTGATGAGCAGTTCTTC. Amino acids: CASSHPGTSGIDEQFF. V and J are TRBV4-1 and TRBJ2-1; TRBD2 matches 13 bases. In germline, CDR1 is MGHRA, CDR2 YSYEKL. CDR3 length: 16 residues. The ends lost 3 bases at V and 8 bases at J; junction bases unmatched: 7.

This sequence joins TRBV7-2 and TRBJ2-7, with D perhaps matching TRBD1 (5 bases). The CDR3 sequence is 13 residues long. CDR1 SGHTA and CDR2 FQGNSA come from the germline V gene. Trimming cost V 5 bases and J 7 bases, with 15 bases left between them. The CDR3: CASSPVTDREQYF. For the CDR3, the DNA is TGTGCCAGCAGCCCAGTCACAGACAGAGAGCAGTACTTC. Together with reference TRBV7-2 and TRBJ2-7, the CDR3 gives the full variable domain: GAGVSQSPSNKVTEKGKDVELRCDPISGHTALYWYRQSLGQGLEFLIYFQGNSAPDKSGLPSDRFSAERTGGSVSTLTIQRTQQEDSAVYLCASSPVTDREQYFGPGTRLTVT.

The CDR3 loop is CASSEHRVTEAFF. Written as DNA, the CDR3 is TGTGCCAGCAGCGAACACAGGGTTACTGAAGCTTTCTTT. The gene calls are TRBV7-2 and TRBJ1-1; D is perhaps TRBD1 (6 bases). V gave up 5 bases and J gave up 5 bases, with 12 bases separating them. The germline V gene has CDR1 SGHTA and CDR2 FQGNSA. The CDR3 runs 13 residues.

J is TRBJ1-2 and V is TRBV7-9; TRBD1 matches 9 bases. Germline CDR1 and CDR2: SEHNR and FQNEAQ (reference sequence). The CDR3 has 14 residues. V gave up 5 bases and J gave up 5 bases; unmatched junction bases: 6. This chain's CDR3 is CASSAGTGLYGYTF. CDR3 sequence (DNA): TGTGCCAGCAGCGCCGGGACAGGGTTGTATGGCTACACCTTC.

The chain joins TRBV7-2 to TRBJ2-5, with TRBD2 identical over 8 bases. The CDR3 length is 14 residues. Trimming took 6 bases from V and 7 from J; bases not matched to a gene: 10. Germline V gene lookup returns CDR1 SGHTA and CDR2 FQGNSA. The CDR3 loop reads CASSPPSGFLTQYF. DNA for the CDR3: TGTGCCAGCAGTCCACCTAGCGGGTTTTTGACCCAGTACTTC.

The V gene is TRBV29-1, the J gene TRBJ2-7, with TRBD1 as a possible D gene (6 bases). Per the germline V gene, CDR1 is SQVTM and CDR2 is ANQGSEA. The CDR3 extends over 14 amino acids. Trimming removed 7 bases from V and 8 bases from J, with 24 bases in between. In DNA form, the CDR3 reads TGCAGCGCGGCGGCAGGGGTTATACCTACGAAGCAGTACTTC. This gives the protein CSAAAGVIPTKQYF.

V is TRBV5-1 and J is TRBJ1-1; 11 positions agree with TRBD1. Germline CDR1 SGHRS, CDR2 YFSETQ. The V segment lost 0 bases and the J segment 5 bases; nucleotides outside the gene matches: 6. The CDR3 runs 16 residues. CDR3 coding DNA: TGCGCCAGCAGCTTGGGAGCGGGACAGGGGGATACTGAAGCTTTCTTT. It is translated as CASSLGAGQGDTEAFF.

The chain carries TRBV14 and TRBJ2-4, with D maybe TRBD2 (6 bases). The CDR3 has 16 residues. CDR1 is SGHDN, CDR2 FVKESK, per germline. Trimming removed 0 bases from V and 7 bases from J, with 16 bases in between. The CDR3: CASSQDSWGVLNIQYF. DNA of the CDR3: TGTGCCAGCAGCCAAGACAGTTGGGGGGTACTGAACATTCAGTACTTC. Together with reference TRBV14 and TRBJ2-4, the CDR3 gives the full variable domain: EAGVTQFPSHSVIEKGQTVTLRCDPISGHDNLYWYRRVMGKEIKFLLHFVKESKQDESGMPNNRFLAERTGGTYSTLKVQPAELEDSGVYFCASSQDSWGVLNIQYFGAGTRLSVL.

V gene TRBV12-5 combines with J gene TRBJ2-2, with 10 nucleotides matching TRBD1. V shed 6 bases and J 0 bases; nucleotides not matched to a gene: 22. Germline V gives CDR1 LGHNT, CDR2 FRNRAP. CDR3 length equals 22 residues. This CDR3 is CASGKRLITGTGATTNTGELFF. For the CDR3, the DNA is TGTGCTAGTGGCAAAAGACTCATAACCGGGACAGGGGCGACTACGAACACCGGGGAGCTGTTTTTT. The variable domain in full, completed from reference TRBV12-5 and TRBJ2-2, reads DARVTQTPRHKVTEMGQEVTMRCQPILGHNTVFWYRQTMMQGLELLAYFRNRAPLDDSGMPKDRFSAEMPDATLATLKIQPSEPRDSAVYFCASGKRLITGTGATTNTGELFFGEGSRLTVL.

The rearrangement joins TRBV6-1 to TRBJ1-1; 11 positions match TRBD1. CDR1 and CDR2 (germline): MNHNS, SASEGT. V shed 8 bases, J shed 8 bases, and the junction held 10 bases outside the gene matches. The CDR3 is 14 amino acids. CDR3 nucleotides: TGTGCCAGCCGTTGGGACAGGGGGGCCAGGGAAGCTTTCTTT. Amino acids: CASRWDRGAREAFF.

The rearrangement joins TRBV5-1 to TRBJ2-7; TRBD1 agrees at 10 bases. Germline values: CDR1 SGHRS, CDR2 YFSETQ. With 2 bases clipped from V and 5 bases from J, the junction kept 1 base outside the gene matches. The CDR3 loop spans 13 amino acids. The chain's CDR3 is CASSFGTGDEQYF. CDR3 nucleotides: TGCGCCAGCAGCTTCGGGACAGGGGACGAGCAGTACTTC.

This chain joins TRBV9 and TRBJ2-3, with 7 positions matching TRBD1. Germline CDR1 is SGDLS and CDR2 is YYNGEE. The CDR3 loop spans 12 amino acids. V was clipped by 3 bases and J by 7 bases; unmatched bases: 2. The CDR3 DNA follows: TGTGCCAGCAGCGCACAGGGGAATACGCAGTATTTT. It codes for CASSAQGNTQYF. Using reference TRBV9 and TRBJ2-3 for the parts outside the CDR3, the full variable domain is DSGVTQTPKHLITATGQRVTLRCSPRSGDLSVYWYQQSLDQGLQFLIQYYNGEERAKGNILERFSAQQFPDLHSELNLSSLELGDSALYFCASSAQGNTQYFGPGTRLTVL.

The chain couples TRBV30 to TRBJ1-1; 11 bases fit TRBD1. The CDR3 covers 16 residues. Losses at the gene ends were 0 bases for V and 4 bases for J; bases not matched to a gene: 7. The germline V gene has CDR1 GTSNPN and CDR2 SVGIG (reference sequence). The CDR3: CAWSVVGDRGATEAFF. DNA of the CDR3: TGTGCCTGGAGTGTAGTCGGGGACAGGGGGGCCACTGAAGCTTTCTTT. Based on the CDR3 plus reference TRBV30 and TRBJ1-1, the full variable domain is SQTIHQWPATLVQPVGSPLSLECTVEGTSNPNLYWYRQAAGRGLQLLFYSVGIGQISSEVPQNLSASRPQDRQFILSSKKLLLSDSGFYLCAWSVVGDRGATEAFFGQGTRLTVV.

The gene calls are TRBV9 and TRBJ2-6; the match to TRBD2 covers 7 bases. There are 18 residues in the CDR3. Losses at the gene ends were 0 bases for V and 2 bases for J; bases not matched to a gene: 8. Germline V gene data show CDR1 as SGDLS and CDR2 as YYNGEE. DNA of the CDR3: TGTGCCAGCAGCGTAGGTTCCGGGGGGATCGCTGGGGCCAACGTCCTGACTTTC. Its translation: CASSVGSGGIAGANVLTF.

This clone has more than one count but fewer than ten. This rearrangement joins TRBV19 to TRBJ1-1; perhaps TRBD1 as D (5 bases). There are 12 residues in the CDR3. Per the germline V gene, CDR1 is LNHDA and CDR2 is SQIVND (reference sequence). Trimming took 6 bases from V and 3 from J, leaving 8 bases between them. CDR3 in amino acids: CASRKGYTEAFF. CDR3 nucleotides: TGTGCCAGTAGAAAGGGGTACACTGAAGCTTTCTTT. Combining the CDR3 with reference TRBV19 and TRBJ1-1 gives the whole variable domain DGGITQSPKYLFRKEGQNVTLSCEQNLNHDAMYWYRQDPGQGLRLIYYSQIVNDFQKGDIAEGYSVSREKKESFPLTVTSAQKNPTAFYLCASRKGYTEAFFGQGTRLTVV.

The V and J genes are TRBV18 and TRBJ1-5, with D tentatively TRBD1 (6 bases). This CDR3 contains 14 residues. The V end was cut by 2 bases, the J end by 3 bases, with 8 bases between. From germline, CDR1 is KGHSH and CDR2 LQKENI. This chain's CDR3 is CASSPGQPNQPQHF. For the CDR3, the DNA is TGTGCCAGCTCACCAGGACAGCCCAATCAGCCCCAGCATTTT. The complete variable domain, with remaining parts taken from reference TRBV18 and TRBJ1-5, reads NAGVMQNPRHLVRRRGQEARLRCSPMKGHSHVYWYRQLPEEGLKFMVYLQKENIIDESGMPKERFSAEFPKEGPSILRIQQVVRGDSAAYFCASSPGQPNQPQHFGDGTRLSIL.

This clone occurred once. CDR3 DNA: TGTGCCAGCAGCTCATTAGGGGGCGCGTGGGAGCAGTACTTC. As protein: CASSSLGGAWEQYF. The chain uses TRBV7-9 and TRBJ2-7, with 7 bases that match TRBD1. The V and J ends lost 4 bases and 7 bases, in that order; junction bases with no gene match: 10. This CDR3 is built from 14 residues. Germline V gene lookup returns CDR1 SEHNR and CDR2 FQNEAQ (reference sequence).

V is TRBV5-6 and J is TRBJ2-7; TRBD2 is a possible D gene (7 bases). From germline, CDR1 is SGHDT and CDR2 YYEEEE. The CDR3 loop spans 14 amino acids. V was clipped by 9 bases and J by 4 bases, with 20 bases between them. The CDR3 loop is CATHEGGVGYEQYF. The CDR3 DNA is TGTGCCACCCACGAGGGGGGGGTGGGGTACGAGCAGTACTTC.

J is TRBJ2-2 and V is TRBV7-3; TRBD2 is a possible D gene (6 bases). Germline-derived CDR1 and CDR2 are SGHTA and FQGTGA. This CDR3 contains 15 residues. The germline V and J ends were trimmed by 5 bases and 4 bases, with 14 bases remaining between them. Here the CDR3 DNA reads TGTGCCAGCAGCGCTTCCGGGGGAACCACCGGGGAGCTGTTTTTT. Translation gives CASSASGGTTGELFF.

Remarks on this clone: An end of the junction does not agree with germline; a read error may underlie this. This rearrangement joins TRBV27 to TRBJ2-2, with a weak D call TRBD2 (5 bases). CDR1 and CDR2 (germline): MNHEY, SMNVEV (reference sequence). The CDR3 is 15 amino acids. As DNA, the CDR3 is TGTGCCAGCACGACCTGGGGATTAAGCACCGGGGAGCTGCTTTTT. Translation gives CASTTWGLSTGELLF.